These 7 T cell receptor beta chains were sequenced from one sample in a study of technical replicates of blood from a handful of donors. The method was immunoSEQ multiplex PCR; TCRdb's version includes in-frame clones alone and lacks a portion of them. The sample has some 79,000 clones, around 94% seen once; the top ten hold 0.2% to 0.3%. Sequencing input: T cells isolated from PBMCs. These TCRs come from a human donor in good health.

CDR3 nucleotide sequence: TGCGCCAGCAAGAAAGGGGACAGGGGAGTTAATTCACCCCTCCACTTT. It yields the protein CASKKGDRGVNSPLHF. The chain joins TRBV4-1 to TRBJ1-6, with 10 bases matching TRBD1. CDR1 and CDR2 (germline): MGHRA, YSYEKL. The CDR3 runs to 16 residues. J lost 6 bases, V lost 7 bases, and 9 bases had no gene match.

The V and J genes are TRBV19 and TRBJ2-5; 9 nucleotides agree with TRBD1. With 4 bases clipped from V and 5 bases from J, the junction kept 5 bases outside the gene matches. The CDR3 spans 14 residues. Per germline, CDR1 LNHDA and CDR2 SQIVND (reference sequence). The CDR3 reads CASSTGTGSETQYF. The CDR3 DNA reads as TGTGCCAGTAGTACCGGGACAGGGAGTGAGACCCAGTACTTC.

This chain uses TRBV7-9 with TRBJ1-3, with D possibly TRBD1 on 5 matching bases. The V gene's germline CDR1 is SEHNR and CDR2 FQNEAQ (reference sequence). The V gene lost 5 bases and the J gene lost 5 bases, with 25 bases spanning the gap. The CDR3 sequence is 18 residues long. The CDR3 loop reads CASSPHLTGAGPRNTIYF. The CDR3 nucleotides are TGTGCCAGCAGCCCCCATCTCACGGGTGCGGGACCAAGAAACACCATATATTTT.

The chain joins TRBV5-6 to TRBJ1-2; perhaps TRBD1 as D (6 bases). Germline V gene data show CDR1 as SGHDT and CDR2 as YYEEEE. The CDR3 runs to 15 residues. Trimming stripped 5 bases from V and 5 bases from J, with 19 bases between. The CDR3 is CASSRRGGRQYGYTF. The CDR3 DNA is TGTGCCAGCAGTCGGCGAGGGGGAAGGCAGTATGGCTACACCTTC.

The chain combines TRBV29-1 with TRBJ2-1; 11 bases line up with TRBD2. This CDR3 spans 16 amino acids. Trimming removed 6 bases from V and 7 bases from J; junction bases left unmatched: 14. Germline assignment: CDR1 SQVTM and CDR2 ANQGSEA. Written as DNA, the CDR3 is TGCAGCGTCTCCGGGACTAGCGGTTTTCTAGGAAATGAGCAGTTCTTC. As protein: CSVSGTSGFLGNEQFF.

This chain links TRBV5-4 with TRBJ1-1; possible D gene TRBD1, 6 bases. In germline, CDR1 is SGHNT, CDR2 YYREEE (reference sequence). CDR3 length: 14 amino acids. V lost 5 bases, J lost 4 bases, and 15 bases lay in between. The CDR3 DNA reads as TGTGCCAGCAGTTTAACAGGGTCGGGCACTGAAGCTTTCTTT. Translated: CASSLTGSGTEAFF.

The count of this clone is one. V is TRBV6-6 and J is TRBJ2-2; D not resolved. The CDR3 spans 12 residues. Per the germline V gene, CDR1 is MNHNY and CDR2 is SVGAGI (reference sequence). Trimming pared 6 bases from V and 6 bases from J, leaving 8 bases between. The CDR3 region has the DNA TGTGCCAGCAGCCCCCGTCCCGGGGAGCTGTTTTTT. This encodes CASSPRPGELFF.